These T cell receptor beta chains were read from a single sample in a study of OX40 agonist ivuxolimab in advanced cancers. Measured with immunoSEQ multiplex PCR; TCRdb has only the in-frame clones, and not every one. The data hold 60,000 or so clones, with 80% to 90% observed a single time. Sequencing used CD4+ or CD8+ T cells sorted from blood, obtained in a trial of the OX40 agonist ivuxolimab. The receptors stem from an adult with an advanced solid tumor such as melanoma, head and neck, liver or kidney cancer. Each CDR3 is given with its conserved first and last residue. D genes are given only for firm matches. Clone size is stated in some rows and not others, as once, few, many or a class when expanded.

-,-,TRBV21-1,TRBJ1-5,CASSKNVSETLLARGVNQPQHF,TGTGCCAGCAGCAAAAATGTGTCGGAGACTCTACTAGCTAGGGGGGTTAATCAGCCCCAGCATTTT
-,-,TRBV5-6,TRBJ1-2,CASSLRGDPYGYTF,TGTGCCAGCAGCTTGAGAGGCGATCCATATGGCTACACCTTC
-,-,TRBV6-5,TRBJ2-2,CASSDRFTGELFF,TGTGCCAGCAGTGACAGGTTCACCGGGGAGCTGTTTTTT
-,TRBD1,TRBV7-9,TRBJ2-6,CASSPTGGPGANVLTF,TGTGCCAGCAGCCCTACAGGGGGCCCTGGGGCCAACGTCCTGACTTTC
-,-,TRBV20-1,TRBJ2-1,CSARDRWEQFF,TGCAGTGCTAGAGATAGGTGGGAGCAGTTCTTC
once,-,TRBV2,TRBJ1-1,CASSLRGFGRNTEAFF,TGTGCCAGCAGCCTTCGGGGCTTCGGTCGGAACACTGAAGCTTTCTTT
-,TRBD1,TRBV7-9,TRBJ2-1,CASSLGDRGNHEQFF,TGTGCCAGCAGCTTAGGGGACAGGGGGAATCATGAGCAGTTCTTC
-,-,TRBV14,TRBJ1-2,CASSPATGLLTNYGYTF,TGTGCCAGCAGCCCCGCTACAGGGCTTTTGACTAACTATGGCTACACCTTC
-,-,TRBV14,TRBJ2-5,CASSHERATQETQYF,TGTGCCAGCAGCCACGAGCGGGCGACCCAAGAGACCCAGTACTTC
once,-,TRBV7-2,TRBJ1-6,CASSLYDNSPLHF,TGTGCCAGCAGCTTGTACGATAATTCACCCCTCCACTTT
-,-,TRBV9,TRBJ1-2,CASSVEAGANYGYTF,TGTGCCAGCAGCGTAGAGGCAGGAGCTAACTATGGCTACACCTTC
-,-,TRBV5-1,TRBJ2-6,CASSLGQNTGVLTF,TGCGCCAGCAGCCTAGGACAGAACACGGGCGTCCTGACTTTC
-,-,TRBV7-8,TRBJ2-4,CASGRPGADIQYF,TGTGCCAGTGGGCGACCGGGGGCAGACATTCAGTACTTC
-,-,TRBV2,TRBJ2-7,CASNPNSYEQYF,TGTGCCAGCAACCCGAACTCCTACGAGCAGTACTTC
-,-,TRBV6-6,TRBJ2-1,CASTGTGKFF,TGTGCCAGCACAGGAACAGGGAAATTCTTC
-,-,TRBV6-6,TRBJ1-1,CASSYEVGNTEAFF,TGTGCCAGCAGTTACGAGGTCGGGAACACTGAAGCTTTCTTT
-,-,TRBV7-9,TRBJ2-3,CASRGANRDGGTDTQYF,TGTGCCAGCCGCGGGGCGAACAGGGACGGCGGCACAGATACGCAGTATTTT
once,-,TRBV7-9,TRBJ2-7,CASSPGSHEQYF,TGTGCCAGCAGTCCAGGGTCGCACGAGCAGTACTTC
-,-,TRBV5-1,TRBJ2-1,CASRQGLAASYNEQFF,TGCGCCAGCCGACAGGGGCTAGCGGCCTCCTACAATGAGCAGTTCTTC
-,-,TRBV5-6,TRBJ1-2,CASSLGQDYYGYTF,TGTGCCAGCAGCTTGGGACAGGATTACTATGGCTACACCTTC
-,-,TRBV5-1,TRBJ1-1,CASSLERPNTEAFF,TGCGCCAGCAGCTTGGAGAGGCCGAACACTGAAGCTTTCTTT
medium-sized,TRBD2,TRBV15,TRBJ2-1,CATSRRTAGLAGLNEQFF,TGTGCCACCAGCAGACGAACCGCAGGACTAGCGGGGCTCAATGAGCAGTTCTTC
-,-,TRBV6-5,TRBJ2-7,CASTYMPGPRSYEQYF,TGTGCCAGCACTTATATGCCGGGCCCCCGCTCCTACGAGCAGTACTTC
-,-,TRBV2,TRBJ1-3,CASSEAGRGNTIYF,TGTGCCAGCAGTGAGGCGGGGAGAGGAAACACCATATATTTT
few,-,TRBV5-1,TRBJ2-2,CASSLGLGGRNTGELFF,TGCGCCAGCAGCTTGGGCCTCGGGGGGCGAAACACCGGGGAGCTGTTTTTT
-,-,TRBV27,TRBJ2-1,CASSLLGSSYNEQFF,TGTGCCAGCAGTTTATTGGGGAGCTCCTACAATGAGCAGTTCTTC
-,-,TRBV9,TRBJ2-1,CASSPRRGGSMRQFF,TGTGCCAGCAGCCCCCGTAGGGGGGGGTCCATGCGGCAGTTCTTC
-,-,TRBV6-6,TRBJ1-3,CASRRAASGNTIYF,TGTGCCAGCAGGAGGGCGGCCTCTGGAAACACCATATATTTT
-,-,TRBV7-6,TRBJ1-3,CASSSPGHSGNTIYF,TGTGCCAGCAGCTCACCAGGGCACTCTGGAAACACCATATATTTT
-,-,TRBV5-1,TRBJ2-7,CASSLGSPAYEQYF,TGCGCCAGCAGCTTGGGCTCCCCTGCTTACGAGCAGTACTTC
once,TRBD1,TRBV7-2,TRBJ1-6,CASSADRANSPLHF,TGTGCCAGCAGTGCGGACAGGGCTAATTCACCCCTCCACTTT
-,-,TRBV6-1,TRBJ1-1,CASSKDLTEAFF,TGTGCCAGCAGCAAAGATTTAACTGAAGCTTTCTTT